Following are 7 T cell receptor beta chains from one sample sequenced in a study of beta chain features in type 1 diabetes. The isolated RNA, all of it, was reverse transcribed, so expressed TCRB transcripts were what got sequenced. Generated by immunoSEQ multiplex PCR, the TCRdb table keeps only in-frame clones and is missing some. The repertoire holds roughly 370,000 clones, with more than 11% as singletons. Material for sequencing was naive CD4+ T cells from blood. These receptors came from a man aged 25-40 years in good health.

V usage is TRBV5-1 and J usage is TRBJ2-1; TRBD2 matches at 12 bases. The CDR3 spans 16 residues. J was trimmed by 13 bases and V by 2 bases; bases with no gene match: 13. Germline V lookup: CDR1 SGHRS, CDR2 YFSETQ. CDR3 protein: CASSLRTGTSGSPQFF. In DNA, the CDR3 is TGCGCCAGCAGCTTAAGAACCGGGACTAGCGGGTCCCCTCAGTTCTTC.

The chain combines TRBV5-6 with TRBJ2-7; no clear D gene. This CDR3 is 14 amino acids long. The V gene lost 4 bases and the J gene lost 1 base, with 12 bases spanning the gap. Germline lookup yields CDR1 SGHDT and CDR2 YYEEEE. Here the CDR3 DNA reads TGTGCCAGCAGCCCGAGGCCCGAGTCCTACGAGCAGTACGTC. This codes for CASSPRPESYEQYV.

The chain combines TRBV6-5 with TRBJ1-2, with a weak D call TRBD1 (5 bases). V was trimmed by 5 bases and J by 2 bases, leaving 15 bases between them. The CDR3 consists of 15 residues. Germline values: CDR1 MNHEY, CDR2 SVGAGI. The CDR3 DNA is TGTGCCAGCAGTCCTCCGGGACGGATGAACTATGGCTACACCTTC. The encoded protein is CASSPPGRMNYGYTF.

This clone was counted between two and nine times. This chain connects TRBV10-3 to TRBJ2-1; 7 bases are shared with TRBD1. J was trimmed by 6 bases and V by 0 bases; bases with no gene match: 5. The germline gives CDR1 ENHRY, CDR2 SYGVKD. The CDR3 is made up of 15 amino acids. This chain's CDR3 is CAISESSRTGNEQFF. CDR3 nucleotides: TGTGCCATCAGTGAGTCCAGTCGGACAGGCAATGAGCAGTTCTTC.

This chain uses TRBV7-9 with TRBJ1-2; D not certain. The germline V gene has CDR1 SEHNR and CDR2 FQNEAQ (reference sequence). The V and J ends lost 5 bases and 2 bases respectively, with 12 bases between them. The CDR3 is made up of 14 amino acids. The CDR3: CASSPPWTNYGYTF. DNA of the CDR3: TGTGCCAGCAGCCCCCCGTGGACGAACTATGGCTACACCTTC.

CDR3 in amino acids: CASSLLTSGADTQYF. CDR3 nucleotides: TGTGCCAGCAGCTTACTGACTAGCGGTGCAGATACGCAGTATTTT. The V and J genes are TRBV5-6 and TRBJ2-3, with TRBD2 matching over 9 bases. The CDR3 is made up of 15 amino acids. Germline CDR1 reads SGHDT; CDR2 reads YYEEEE. The V gene end was trimmed by 2 bases and the J gene end by 4 bases; junction bases not matched to a gene: 5. Combining the CDR3 with reference TRBV5-6 and TRBJ2-3 gives the whole variable domain DAGVTQSPTHLIKTRGQQVTLRCSPKSGHDTVSWYQQALGQGPQFIFQYYEEEERQRGNFPDRFSGHQFPNYSSELNVNALLLGDSALYLCASSLLTSGADTQYFGPGTRLTVL.

V usage is TRBV5-6 and J usage is TRBJ2-7; 8 nucleotides agree with TRBD1. With V trimmed by 4 bases and J by 3 bases, 6 bases remained unmatched. The CDR3 runs to 14 residues. Germline V gene lookup returns CDR1 SGHDT and CDR2 YYEEEE. The CDR3 sequence is CASSQLGQGYEQYV. The CDR3 DNA sequence: TGTGCCAGCAGCCAATTAGGACAGGGCTACGAGCAGTACGTC.